The 13 T cell receptor beta chains presented below share a single source sample, sequenced in a study of cytomegalovirus exposure and HLA in healthy donors. A multiplex PCR was run with 60 Vbeta primers and 13 Jbeta primers. Assay used: immunoSEQ multiplex PCR; TCRdb lists only in-frame clones, some missing. Altogether fewer than 100,000 clones are present, roughly 80% being singletons, with the ten largest covering 6.5% to 9%. The sequenced sample consisted of PBMCs. These receptors were collected from a man aged 35 to 55 in good health and CMV-seropositive.

The chain has TRBV19 and TRBJ1-5; TRBD1 matches at 11 bases. The germline CDR1 and CDR2 sequences are LNHDA and SQIVND (reference sequence). V lost 6 bases and J lost 1; bases outside the gene matches: 17. The CDR3 contains 20 residues. CDR3 in DNA: TGTGCCAGTAGAGCATCCGTGCCCGGACAGGGGGCGGTGAGCAATCAGCCCCAGCATTTT. Amino acid sequence: CASRASVPGQGAVSNQPQHF. Based on the CDR3 plus reference TRBV19 and TRBJ1-5, the full variable domain is DGGITQSPKYLFRKEGQNVTLSCEQNLNHDAMYWYRQDPGQGLRLIYYSQIVNDFQKGDIAEGYSVSREKKESFPLTVTSAQKNPTAFYLCASRASVPGQGAVSNQPQHFGDGTRLSIL.

The gene calls are TRBV5-1 and TRBJ1-2, with D perhaps TRBD1 (6 bases). Trimming stripped 0 bases from V and 3 bases from J, with 12 bases between. CDR1 and CDR2 (germline): SGHRS, YFSETQ. The CDR3 contains 15 residues. CDR3 sequence reads: CASSLGGGLDYGYTF. CDR3 in DNA: TGCGCCAGCAGCTTGGGGGGGGGCTTGGACTATGGCTACACCTTC.

The chain recombines TRBV7-2 with TRBJ2-7; no reliable D call. The ends were cut back, 4 bases at V and 3 bases at J, with 7 bases in the middle. The CDR3 spans 12 residues. The germline V gene encodes CDR1 SGHTA and CDR2 FQGNSA. CDR3 amino acids: CASSSDNYEQYF. CDR3 DNA: TGTGCCAGCAGCTCAGACAACTACGAGCAGTACTTC.

The genes are TRBV6-6 and TRBJ1-3; D is undetermined. This CDR3 spans 14 amino acids. The germline V gene encodes CDR1 MNHNY and CDR2 SVGAGI (reference sequence). V lost 5 bases and J 4 bases, leaving 12 bases between the germline ends. The CDR3 is CASSPTAAGNTIYF. CDR3 nucleotides: TGTGCCAGCAGTCCAACTGCCGCGGGAAACACCATATATTTT.

The chain employs TRBV2 and TRBJ2-2; 10 positions match TRBD2. This CDR3 region has 15 residues. With V trimmed by 4 bases and J by 4 bases, 3 bases remained unmatched. Germline V lookup: CDR1 SNHLY, CDR2 FYNNEI. CDR3 region: CASSGSGGATGELFF. DNA of the CDR3: TGTGCCAGCAGTGGAAGCGGGGGGGCCACCGGGGAGCTGTTTTTT.

CDR3 loop: CASSESPDRVYSNQPQHF. DNA of the CDR3: TGTGCCAGCAGTGAGTCTCCGGACAGGGTATATAGCAATCAGCCCCAGCATTTT. The chain has TRBV2 and TRBJ1-5, with 8 bases matching TRBD1. Trimming cost V 3 bases and J 0 bases; bases outside gene matches: 10. Germline CDR1 reads SNHLY; CDR2 reads FYNNEI. This CDR3 spans 18 amino acids.

The chain uses TRBV6-1 and TRBJ2-5; 11 nucleotides match TRBD2. Germline CDR1 is MNHNS and CDR2 is SASEGT. After removal of 3 bases from V and 1 base from J, the junction contained 4 bases not matched to a gene. The CDR3 is 16 amino acids. CDR3 protein: CASSDRLAGSQETQYF. CDR3 nucleotides: TGTGCCAGCAGTGACCGACTAGCGGGGAGCCAAGAGACCCAGTACTTC.

The J gene is TRBJ2-3, the V gene TRBV11-3, with 9 bases lining up with TRBD2. Looked up from germline, CDR1 is SGHNT and CDR2 is YENEEA. The CDR3 is 16 residues long. After removal of 1 base from V and 5 bases from J, the junction contained 7 bases not matched to a gene. The DNA of the CDR3 is TGTGCCAGCAGCTTAGGTGGCGGGGGGGCTTTAGATACGCAGTATTTT. It is translated as CASSLGGGGALDTQYF.

The CDR3 is CASSVREGANTGELFF. The CDR3 DNA sequence: TGTGCCAGCAGCGTAAGGGAGGGAGCCAACACCGGGGAGCTGTTTTTT. This chain uses TRBV9 with TRBJ2-2; 7 positions match TRBD2. The CDR3 sequence is 16 residues long. Trimming cost V 1 base and J 2 bases; bases outside gene matches: 5. CDR1 and CDR2 (germline): SGDLS, YYNGEE.

This chain joins TRBV5-1 and TRBJ2-7, with 7 bases lining up with TRBD2. The CDR3 extends over 15 amino acids. V was clipped by 4 bases and J by 2 bases; unmatched bases: 9. Germline-derived CDR1 and CDR2 are SGHRS and YFSETQ. CDR3 in DNA: TGCGCCAGCAGCCCGGAGGGCCTAGCGGCCTACGAGCAGTACTTC. It encodes CASSPEGLAAYEQYF.

In its sample, this clone was seen a few times. The junction does not match germline at one end; this may be a read error. The V and J genes are TRBV7-2 and TRBJ2-5; the D gene is possibly TRBD2 (6 bases). Looked up from germline, CDR1 is SGHTA and CDR2 is FQGNSA. This CDR3 has 15 amino acids. CDR3 nucleotides: TGTGCCAGCAGCTTAGTATCCGGAGGGCACGGACGCGCGGACTTC. This translates into CASSLVSGGHGRADF.

The rearrangement uses TRBV11-3 and TRBJ2-7, with D possibly matching TRBD1 (6 bases). The V gene lost 6 bases and the J gene lost 7 bases, with 16 bases spanning the gap. The CDR3 covers 13 residues. Germline V gene data show CDR1 as SGHNT and CDR2 as YENEEA. Here the CDR3 DNA reads TGTGCCAGCAGTCAACTTACAGGGTGGGAGCAGTACTTC. Translating gives CASSQLTGWEQYF.

This chain joins TRBV28 and TRBJ2-3; D is perhaps TRBD1 (5 bases). The ends were cut back, 7 bases at V and 4 bases at J, with 15 bases in the middle. Germline V gene lookup returns CDR1 MDHEN and CDR2 SYDVKM. This CDR3 is built from 14 residues. The CDR3 bases are TGTGCCAGCACTCAGGGATTTTCTGCAGATACGCAGTATTTT. It is translated as CASTQGFSADTQYF.